The 3 T cell receptor beta chains listed next were all sequenced from one sample in a study of blood T cell repertoires in COVID-19. TCRdb's copy holds only in-frame clones and misses some; the assay was immunoSEQ multiplex PCR. The data show 130,000 to 150,000 clones, with roughly 80% seen just once and 3.5% held by the top ten. Material for sequencing was peripheral blood. The receptors originated from a man aged 65 to 79 who had recovered from COVID-19.

J is TRBJ2-1 and V is TRBV15, with TRBD2 identical over 10 bases. The germline V gene has CDR1 LNHNV and CDR2 YYDKDF (reference sequence). V lost 0 bases, J lost 9 bases, and 5 bases stayed unmatched. This CDR3 comprises 15 residues. The CDR3 DNA is TGTGCCACCAGCAGAGAGGGGAAGCGGGAGGGTGAGCAGTTCTTC. It translates to CATSREGKREGEQFF.

The chain employs TRBV18 and TRBJ1-2; the D gene is possibly TRBD1 (6 bases). The CDR3 length is 13 residues. CDR1 and CDR2 (germline): KGHSH, LQKENI. Trimming shortened V by 5 bases and J by 6 bases, and 13 bases separated the two germline ends. The CDR3 nucleotides are TGTGCCAGCTCAGACGGGACATCCGATGGCTACACCTTC. Translating gives CASSDGTSDGYTF.

CDR3 residues: CASSFFGGSVGEQYF. CDR3 DNA: TGTGCCAGCAGTTTTTTCGGGGGTTCCGTGGGGGAGCAGTACTTC. The chain links TRBV27 to TRBJ2-7; D might be TRBD2 (6 bases). The CDR3 extends over 15 amino acids. V lost 3 bases, J lost 7 bases, and 19 bases lay in between. CDR1 MNHEY and CDR2 SMNVEV come from the germline V gene (reference sequence).